The present T cell receptor (beta chain) was sequenced within a study of cytomegalovirus exposure and HLA in healthy donors. The donors, nominally healthy at sampling, likely had unrecorded immune exposures. The CDR3 totals 15 residues. With V trimmed by 8 bases and J by 0 bases, 5 bases remained unmatched. Germline CDR1 and CDR2: MNHEY and SVGAGI. This PCR relied on a set of 60 Vbeta primers and 13 Jbeta primers. In the original analysis: Later, an analysis found some 80 million unique TCR beta chains, and 10 million to 11 million of these were shared. TCRdb keeps only in-frame clones here, not all; method: immunoSEQ multiplex PCR. D and trimming come from the DNA, and the V and J calls and clone size come from that table. The table records approximately 220,000 clones, roughly 80% of them present only once.

The chain links TRBV6-5 to TRBJ2-2, with TRBD2 matching 8 bases. The sequence came from a girl between 2 and 10 years old in good health and CMV-seronegative. The specimen sequenced was PBMCs. The CDR3 reads CASQRGGSNTGELFF. DNA of the CDR3: TGTGCCAGCCAACGGGGGGGATCGAACACCGGGGAGCTGTTTTTT.